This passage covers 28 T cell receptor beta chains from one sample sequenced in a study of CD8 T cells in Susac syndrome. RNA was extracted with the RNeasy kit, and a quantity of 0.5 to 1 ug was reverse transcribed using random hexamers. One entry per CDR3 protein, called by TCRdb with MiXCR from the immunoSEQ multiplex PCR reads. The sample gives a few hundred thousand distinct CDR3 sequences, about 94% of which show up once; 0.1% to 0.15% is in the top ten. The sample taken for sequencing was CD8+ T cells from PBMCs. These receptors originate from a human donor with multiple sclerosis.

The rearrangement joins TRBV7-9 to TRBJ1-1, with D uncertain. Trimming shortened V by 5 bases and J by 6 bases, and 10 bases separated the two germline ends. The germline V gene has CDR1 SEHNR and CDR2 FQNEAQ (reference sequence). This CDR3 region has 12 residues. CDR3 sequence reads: CASSRGSSEAFF. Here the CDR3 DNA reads TGTGCCAGCAGCCGAGGTTCCTCTGAAGCTTTCTTT.

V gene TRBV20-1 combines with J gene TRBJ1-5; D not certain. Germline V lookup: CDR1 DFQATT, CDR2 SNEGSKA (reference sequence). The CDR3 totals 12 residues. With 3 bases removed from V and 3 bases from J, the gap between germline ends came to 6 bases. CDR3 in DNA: TGCAGTGCTAGCGGCATCAATCAGCCCCAGCATTTT. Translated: CSASGINQPQHF.

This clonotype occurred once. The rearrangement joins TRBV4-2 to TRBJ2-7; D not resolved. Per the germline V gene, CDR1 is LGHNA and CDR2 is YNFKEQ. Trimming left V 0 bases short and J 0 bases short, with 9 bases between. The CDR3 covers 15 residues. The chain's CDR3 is CASSQERASSYEQYF. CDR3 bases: TGTGCCAGCAGCCAAGAACGGGCCAGCTCCTACGAGCAGTACTTC.

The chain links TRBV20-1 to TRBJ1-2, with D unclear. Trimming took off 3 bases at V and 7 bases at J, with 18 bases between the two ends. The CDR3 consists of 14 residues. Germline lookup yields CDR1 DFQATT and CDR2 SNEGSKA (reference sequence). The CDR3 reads CSARVGIPAGGYTF. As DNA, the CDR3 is TGCAGTGCTAGGGTGGGGATTCCAGCGGGTGGCTACACCTTC.

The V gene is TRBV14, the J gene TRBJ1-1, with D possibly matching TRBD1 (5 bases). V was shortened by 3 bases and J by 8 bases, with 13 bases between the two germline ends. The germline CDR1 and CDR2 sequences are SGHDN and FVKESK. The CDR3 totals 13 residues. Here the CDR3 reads CASSQLGTIEAFF. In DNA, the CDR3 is TGTGCCAGCAGCCAGCTGGGGACGATAGAAGCTTTCTTT.

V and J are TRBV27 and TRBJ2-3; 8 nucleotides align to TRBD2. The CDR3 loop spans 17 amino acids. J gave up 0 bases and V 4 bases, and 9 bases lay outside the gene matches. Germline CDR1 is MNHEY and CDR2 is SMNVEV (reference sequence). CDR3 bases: TGTGCCAGCAGTTCCCCTCTCAGCGGGGGAAGCACAGATACGCAGTATTTT. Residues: CASSSPLSGGSTDTQYF.

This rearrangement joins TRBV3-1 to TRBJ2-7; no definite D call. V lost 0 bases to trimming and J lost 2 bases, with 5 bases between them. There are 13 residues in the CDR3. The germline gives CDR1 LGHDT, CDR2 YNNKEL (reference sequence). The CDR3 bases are TGTGCCAGCAGCCAAGATTGGACCTACGAGCAGTACTTC. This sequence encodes CASSQDWTYEQYF.

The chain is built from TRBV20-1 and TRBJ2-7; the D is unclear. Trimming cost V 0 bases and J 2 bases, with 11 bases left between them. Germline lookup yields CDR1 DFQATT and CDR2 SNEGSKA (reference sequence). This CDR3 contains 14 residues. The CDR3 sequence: CSARDRHRAYEQYF. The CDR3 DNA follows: TGCAGTGCTAGAGATCGGCACAGAGCCTACGAGCAGTACTTC.

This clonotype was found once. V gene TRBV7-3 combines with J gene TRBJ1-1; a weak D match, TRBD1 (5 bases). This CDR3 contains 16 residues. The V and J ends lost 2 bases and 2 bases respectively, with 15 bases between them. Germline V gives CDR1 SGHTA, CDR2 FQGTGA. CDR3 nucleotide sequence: TGTGCCAGCAGCTTAGATGTGGAGAGGGGTAACACTGAAGCTTTCTTT. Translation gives CASSLDVERGNTEAFF.

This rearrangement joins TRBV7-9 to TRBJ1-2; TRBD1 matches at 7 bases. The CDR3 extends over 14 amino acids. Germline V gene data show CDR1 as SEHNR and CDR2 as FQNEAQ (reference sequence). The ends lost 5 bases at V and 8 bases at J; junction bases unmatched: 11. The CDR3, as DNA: TGTGCCAGCAGCGCAGGACGACAGGGAGGAGGCTACACCTTC. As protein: CASSAGRQGGGYTF.

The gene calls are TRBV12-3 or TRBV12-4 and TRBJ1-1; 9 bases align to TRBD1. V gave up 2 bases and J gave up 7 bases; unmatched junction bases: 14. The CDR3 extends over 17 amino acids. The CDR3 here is CASSLPPGQGVVGEAFF. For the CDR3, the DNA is TGTGCCAGCAGTTTACCCCCGGGACAGGGCGTTGTGGGTGAAGCTTTCTTT.

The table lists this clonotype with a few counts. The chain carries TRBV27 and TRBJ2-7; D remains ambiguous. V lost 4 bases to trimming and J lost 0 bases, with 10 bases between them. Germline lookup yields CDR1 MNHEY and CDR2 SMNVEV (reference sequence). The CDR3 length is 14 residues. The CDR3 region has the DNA TGTGCCAGCAGTTCGCATCTTAGCTCCTACGAGCAGTACTTC. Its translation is CASSSHLSSYEQYF.

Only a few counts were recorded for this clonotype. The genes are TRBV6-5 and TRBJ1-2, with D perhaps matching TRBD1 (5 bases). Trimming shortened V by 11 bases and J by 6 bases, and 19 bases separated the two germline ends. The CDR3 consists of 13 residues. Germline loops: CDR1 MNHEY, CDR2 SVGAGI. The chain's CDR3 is CAVRGWGPHGYTF. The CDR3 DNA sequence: TGTGCCGTCCGAGGCTGGGGACCCCATGGCTACACCTTC.

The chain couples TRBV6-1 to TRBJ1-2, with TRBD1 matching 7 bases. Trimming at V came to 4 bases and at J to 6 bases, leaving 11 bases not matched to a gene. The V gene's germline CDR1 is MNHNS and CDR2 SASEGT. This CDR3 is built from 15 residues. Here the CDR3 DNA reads TGTGCCAGCAGTGCCTTAGTCTCGGGACAGAATGGCTACACCTTC. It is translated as CASSALVSGQNGYTF.

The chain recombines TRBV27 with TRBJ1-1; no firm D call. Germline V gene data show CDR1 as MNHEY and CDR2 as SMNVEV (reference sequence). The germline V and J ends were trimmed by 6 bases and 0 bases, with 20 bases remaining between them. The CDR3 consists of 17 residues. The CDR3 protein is CASSPSPGESMNTEAFF. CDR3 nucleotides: TGTGCCAGCAGCCCAAGTCCTGGGGAGTCCATGAACACTGAAGCTTTCTTT.

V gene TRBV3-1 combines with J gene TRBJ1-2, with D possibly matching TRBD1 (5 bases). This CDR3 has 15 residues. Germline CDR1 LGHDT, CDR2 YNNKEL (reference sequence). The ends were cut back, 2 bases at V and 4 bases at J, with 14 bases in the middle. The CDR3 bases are TGTGCCAGCAGCCAAAATACAGGCCACTTCTATGGCTACACCTTC. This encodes CASSQNTGHFYGYTF.

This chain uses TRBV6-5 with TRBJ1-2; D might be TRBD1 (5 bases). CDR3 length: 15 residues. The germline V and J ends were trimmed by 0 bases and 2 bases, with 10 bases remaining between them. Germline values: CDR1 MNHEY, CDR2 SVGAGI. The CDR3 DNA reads TGTGCCAGCAGTTACTCAGAGACAGCCAACTATGGCTACACCTTC. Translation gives CASSYSETANYGYTF.

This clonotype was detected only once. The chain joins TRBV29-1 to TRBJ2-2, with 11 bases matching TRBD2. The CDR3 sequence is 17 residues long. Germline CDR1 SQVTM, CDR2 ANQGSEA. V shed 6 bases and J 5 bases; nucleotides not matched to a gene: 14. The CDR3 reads CSVLLAASGRLTGELFF. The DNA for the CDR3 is TGCAGCGTCCTACTAGCGGCTAGCGGGAGGCTTACCGGGGAGCTGTTTTTT.

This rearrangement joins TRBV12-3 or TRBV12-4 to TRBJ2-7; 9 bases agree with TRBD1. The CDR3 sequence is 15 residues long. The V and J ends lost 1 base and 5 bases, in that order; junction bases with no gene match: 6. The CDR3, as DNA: TGTGCCAGCAGTTTAGGGTTCGGGACAGGGCACGAGCAGTACTTC. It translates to CASSLGFGTGHEQYF.

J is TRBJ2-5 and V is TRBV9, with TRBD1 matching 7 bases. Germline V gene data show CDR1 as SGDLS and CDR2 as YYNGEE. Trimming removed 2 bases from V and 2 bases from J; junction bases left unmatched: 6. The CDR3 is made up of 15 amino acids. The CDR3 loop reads CASSVSGTVQETQYF. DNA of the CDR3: TGTGCCAGCAGCGTGTCAGGGACAGTACAAGAGACCCAGTACTTC.

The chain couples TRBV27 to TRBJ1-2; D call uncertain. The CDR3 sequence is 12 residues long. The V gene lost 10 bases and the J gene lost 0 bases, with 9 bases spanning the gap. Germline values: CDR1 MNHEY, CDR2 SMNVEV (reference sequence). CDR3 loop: CATLVANYGYTF. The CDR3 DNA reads TGTGCCACCTTGGTTGCTAACTATGGCTACACCTTC.

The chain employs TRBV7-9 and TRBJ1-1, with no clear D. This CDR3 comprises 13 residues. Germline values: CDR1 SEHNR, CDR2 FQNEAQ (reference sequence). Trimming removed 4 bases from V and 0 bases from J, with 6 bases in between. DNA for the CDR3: TGTGCCAGCAGCTGGTGGGTGAACACTGAAGCTTTCTTT. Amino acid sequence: CASSWWVNTEAFF.

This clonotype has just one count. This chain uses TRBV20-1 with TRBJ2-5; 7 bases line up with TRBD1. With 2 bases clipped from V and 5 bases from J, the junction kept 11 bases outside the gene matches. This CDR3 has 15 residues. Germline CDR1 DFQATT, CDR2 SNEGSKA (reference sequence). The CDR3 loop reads CSARQLGQAWETQYF. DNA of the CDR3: TGCAGTGCTAGACAATTAGGACAGGCATGGGAGACCCAGTACTTC.

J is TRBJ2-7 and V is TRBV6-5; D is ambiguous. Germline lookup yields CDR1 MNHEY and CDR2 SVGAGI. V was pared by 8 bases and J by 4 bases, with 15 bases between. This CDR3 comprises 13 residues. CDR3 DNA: TGTGCCAGCGGTCTCTTAGCCGGTTACGAGCAGTACTTC. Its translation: CASGLLAGYEQYF.

This CDR3 is CASSAGDRGPYEQYF. In DNA, the CDR3 is TGCGCCAGCAGCGCAGGGGACAGGGGCCCCTACGAGCAGTACTTC. The V call is TRBV4-3, the J call TRBJ2-7, with 10 bases that match TRBD1. J lost 2 bases, V lost 5 bases, and 6 bases had no gene match. The CDR3 runs to 15 residues. CDR1 is LGHNA, CDR2 YSLEER, per germline.

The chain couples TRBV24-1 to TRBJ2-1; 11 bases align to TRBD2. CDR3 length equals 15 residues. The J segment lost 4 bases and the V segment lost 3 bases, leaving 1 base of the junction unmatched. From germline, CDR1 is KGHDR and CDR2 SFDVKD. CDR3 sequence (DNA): TGTGCCACCAGTGATAGACTAGCGGGGTACAATGAGCAGTTCTTC. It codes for CATSDRLAGYNEQFF.

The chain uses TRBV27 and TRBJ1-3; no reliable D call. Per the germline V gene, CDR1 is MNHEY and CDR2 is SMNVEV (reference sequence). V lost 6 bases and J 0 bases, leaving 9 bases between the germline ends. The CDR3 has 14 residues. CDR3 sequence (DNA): TGTGCCAGCAGCCCCTACGCCTCTGGAAACACCATATATTTT. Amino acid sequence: CASSPYASGNTIYF.

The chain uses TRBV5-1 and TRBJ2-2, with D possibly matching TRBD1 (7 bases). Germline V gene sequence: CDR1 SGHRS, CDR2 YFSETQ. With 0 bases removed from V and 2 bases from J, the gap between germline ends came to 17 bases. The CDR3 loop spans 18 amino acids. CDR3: CASSLVYSTGTNTGELFF. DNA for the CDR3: TGCGCCAGCAGCTTGGTCTACTCGACAGGGACTAACACCGGGGAGCTGTTTTTT. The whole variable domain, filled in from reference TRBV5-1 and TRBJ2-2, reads KAGVTQTPRYLIKTRGQQVTLSCSPISGHRSVSWYQQTPGQGLQFLFEYFSETQRNKGNFPGRFSGRQFSNSRSEMNVSTLELGDSALYLCASSLVYSTGTNTGELFFGEGSRLTVL.